This T cell receptor beta chain was profiled in a study of T-cell reconstitution after alpha-beta-depleted transplantation in children (dated by TCRdb to about 2016). About the full investigation: Using TCR repertoire profiling, the study quantitatively followed how T-cell immune reconstitution unfolded in children after TCRalphabeta/CD19-depleted allogeneic hematopoietic cell transplantation.

The library was generated by PCR. The reads were generated on an Illumina HiSeq 2500. TCR library preparation used molecular barcoding, with unique molecular identifiers applied to normalize quantification of the TCRbeta repertoire. TCRdb took the public reads, trimmed them with fastp at Q25, ran MiXCR for clone calling and kept in-frame beta chains. A single entry per CDR3 protein holds the most common genes and DNA from its merged rows. The sample includes under 850,000 distinct CDR3 sequences, with around 13% observed a single time. The top ten constitute 0.75% to 0.85% of the sample. Results the study describes overall, beyond this receptor: Over the following months the frequencies of hyperexpanded clones went down, and after one year T-cell counts and TCRbeta diversity were mostly credited to newly produced T cells. In some patients, high TCRbeta diversity at day 60 was attributed to recipient T cells and intrathymic progenitors that had survived conditioning. The apparently early alphabetaT-cell count recovery about two months after transplant was reportedly dependent on only several hundred rapidly expanded clones derived from non-depleted graft cells.

The germline V gene sets CDR1 to SQVTM and CDR2 to ANQGSEA. The CDR3 spans 13 residues, from the cysteine through the phenylalanine. Only CDR3 DNA remains: 39 bases, in frame from the first base. Ends trimmed: V by 4 bases, J by 7 bases; bases unmatched to a gene: 6. This clonotype was detected ten times or more. Its recognized antigen is unknown. The sample holds no much larger clone one base away, and base qualities are not on file. Read against the paper, the sample's treatment or condition label means: allogeneic hematopoietic cell transplantation with graft depleted of TCRalphabeta T cells and CD19 B cells. The children who served as transplant recipients had been given grafts of TCRalphabeta/CD19-depleted allogeneic hematopoietic cells.

The sequence links TRBV29-1 to TRBJ2-1; 8 central nucleotides agree with TRBD2. The sequence was obtained from a girl aged 2 to 9 with congenital amegakaryocytic thrombocytopenia, due to receive a stem cell transplant. The sample was PBMCs, taken before TCRalphabeta/CD19-depleted stem cell transplant. The DNA sequence is TGCAGCGTTGCCAGCGGGAGATCAAATGAGCAGTTCTTC. It is translated as CSVASGRSNEQFF.